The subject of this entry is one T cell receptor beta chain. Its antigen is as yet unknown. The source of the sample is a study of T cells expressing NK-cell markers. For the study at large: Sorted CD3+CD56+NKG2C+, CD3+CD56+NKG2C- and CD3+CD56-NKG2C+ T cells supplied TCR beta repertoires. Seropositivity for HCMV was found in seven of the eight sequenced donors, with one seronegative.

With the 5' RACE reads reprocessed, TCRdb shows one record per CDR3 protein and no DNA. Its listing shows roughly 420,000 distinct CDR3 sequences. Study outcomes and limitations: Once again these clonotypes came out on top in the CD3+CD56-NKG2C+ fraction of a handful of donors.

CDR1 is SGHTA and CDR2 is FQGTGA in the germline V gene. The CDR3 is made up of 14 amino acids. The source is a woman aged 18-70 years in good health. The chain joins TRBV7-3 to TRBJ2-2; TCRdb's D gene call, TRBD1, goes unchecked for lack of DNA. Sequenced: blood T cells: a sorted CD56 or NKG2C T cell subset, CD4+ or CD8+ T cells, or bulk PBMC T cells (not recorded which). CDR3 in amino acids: CASSSDSTSGELFF.